What follows is one T cell receptor beta chain and its context. Its antigen is still unknown. This record belongs to a study of graft-versus-host responses after intestinal transplantation. Study details: Transplant types were multivisceral, liver-intestinal, or isolated intestinal. Tacrolimus plus steroids were given to all recipients for approximately 3 years, preceded by anti-thymocyte globulin induction. General study points: In recipient marrow, GvH clones were found, and some appeared first in ileum or blood. Circulating GvH clone levels at their peak were associated with HvG declines (early post-transplant).

The data were produced by immunoSEQ multiplex PCR, yet TCRdb's version contains in-frame clones alone and is incomplete. The sample lists some 90,000 clones, 90% to 95% occurring once. The CDR3 is 15 residues long. The germline V gene has CDR1 SGDLS and CDR2 YYNGEE. The V segment lost 3 bases and the J segment 3 bases; nucleotides outside the gene matches: 7. Specimen: unstimulated CD8+ T cells sorted from spleen or lymph node cells, collected before intestinal transplant. The V and J genes are TRBV9 and TRBJ2-3, with 7 bases matching TRBD1. The sequence came from a human donor who received an intestinal transplant. The CDR3 DNA reads TGTGCCAGCAGCGGGACCGGGACAGCGACAGATACGCAGTATTTT. This gives the protein CASSGTGTATDTQYF.